These 10 T cell receptor beta chains were all obtained from the same sample, sequenced in a study of blood T cell repertoires in COVID-19. Method: immunoSEQ multiplex PCR; TCRdb's copy keeps in-frame clones and lacks some. The profile shows about 110,000 clones, approximately 80% of them singletons. Sequenced input: peripheral blood. These receptors all stem from an older woman with acute or convalescent COVID-19.

The CDR3 nucleotides are TGTGCCATCAGTGCGGACAGGCGGTTCATCGACGAGCAGTACTTC. Amino acid sequence: CAISADRRFIDEQYF. The V gene is TRBV10-3, the J gene TRBJ2-7; 7 positions match TRBD1. Per the germline V gene, CDR1 is ENHRY and CDR2 is SYGVKD. Trimming took 4 bases from V and 5 from J; bases not matched to a gene: 11. This CDR3 is built from 15 residues.

The gene calls are TRBV5-1 and TRBJ1-2; TRBD1 matches at 10 bases. This CDR3 is built from 17 residues. The V gene end was trimmed by 4 bases and the J gene end by 4 bases; junction bases not matched to a gene: 13. Germline CDR1 is SGHRS and CDR2 is YFSETQ. The DNA for the CDR3 is TGCGCCAGCAGCCGTCAAAACCGGGACAGGGGTGGCTATGGCTACACCTTC. Translated: CASSRQNRDRGGYGYTF. Complete variable domain (other parts from reference TRBV5-1 and TRBJ1-2): KAGVTQTPRYLIKTRGQQVTLSCSPISGHRSVSWYQQTPGQGLQFLFEYFSETQRNKGNFPGRFSGRQFSNSRSEMNVSTLELGDSALYLCASSRQNRDRGGYGYTFGSGTRLTVV.

This sequence joins TRBV21-1 and TRBJ2-3; the table assigns TRBD2, which was not confirmed against the DNA. TRBV21-1 is designated a pseudogene. The CDR3 length is 17 residues. DNA for the CDR3: TGTGCCAGCAGCAAAGGGGAAGCGGGAGGTCTTACAGATACGCAGTATTTT. Amino acids: CASSKGEAGGLTDTQYF.

This clone was counted ten times or more. The rearrangement links TRBV28 to TRBJ2-1, with D perhaps matching TRBD2 (5 bases). Trimming removed 2 bases at V and 10 bases at J, with 15 bases between. This CDR3 comprises 14 residues. In germline, CDR1 is MDHEN, CDR2 SYDVKM. The CDR3 DNA follows: TGTGCCAGCAGTTTAGGGGTCGGAGGAAGGGAGCAGTTCTTC. Amino acid sequence: CASSLGVGGREQFF.

The chain employs TRBV6-5 and TRBJ1-4; D call uncertain. The CDR3 is 15 amino acids. Germline V CDR1 and CDR2: MNHEY, SVGAGI. V was pared by 2 bases and J by 2 bases, with 9 bases between. The CDR3 DNA is TGTGCCAGCAGTTACGCGGCGGGGACTAATGAAAAACTGTTTTTT. It yields the protein CASSYAAGTNEKLFF.

The chain employs TRBV7-9 and TRBJ2-2, with D tentatively TRBD1 (6 bases). V lost 2 bases and J 3 bases, leaving 7 bases between the germline ends. The length of the CDR3 is 14 residues. Looked up from germline, CDR1 is SEHNR and CDR2 is FQNEAQ (reference sequence). In DNA, the CDR3 is TGTGCCAGCAGCTTAAACAGGGACACCGGGGAGCTGTTTTTT. Protein sequence: CASSLNRDTGELFF.

The rearrangement uses TRBV28 and TRBJ1-1, with D uncertain. The CDR3 has 14 residues. Germline V gives CDR1 MDHEN, CDR2 SYDVKM. Trimming removed 6 bases from V and 4 bases from J, with 15 bases in between. CDR3 loop: CASRRGRYGTEAFF. As DNA, the CDR3 is TGTGCCAGCAGGCGTGGCAGGTATGGCACTGAAGCTTTCTTT.

This clone was found a few times. J is TRBJ2-3 and V is TRBV27, with D perhaps matching TRBD1 (6 bases). The ends were cut back, 0 bases at V and 5 bases at J, with 6 bases in the middle. Germline V gene sequence: CDR1 MNHEY, CDR2 SMNVEV (reference sequence). CDR3 length: 13 amino acids. CDR3: CASSLSQGDTQYF. In DNA form, the CDR3 reads TGTGCCAGCAGTTTATCACAGGGAGATACGCAGTATTTT.

The chain combines TRBV6-5 with TRBJ2-4; D not certain. The CDR3 sequence is 11 residues long. Trimming cost V 6 bases and J 5 bases, with 5 bases left between them. Germline assignment: CDR1 MNHEY and CDR2 SVGAGI. The CDR3 reads CASRTENIQYF. DNA of the CDR3: TGTGCCAGCAGAACAGAAAACATTCAGTACTTC.

This clone was seen only once. The chain is built from TRBV5-1 and TRBJ2-7; 7 bases map to TRBD1. Trimming removed 1 base from V and 1 base from J; junction bases left unmatched: 8. The CDR3 is 16 residues long. Germline V gene data show CDR1 as SGHRS and CDR2 as YFSETQ. The CDR3 DNA follows: TGCGCCAGCAGCTTGTTCCACCGGGACAGTTCCTACGAGCAGTACTTC. As protein: CASSLFHRDSSYEQYF.